Described below is a single T cell receptor (beta chain) sequence and its context. Its antigen is still unknown. V was clipped by 3 bases and J by 5 bases; unmatched bases: 6. The CDR3 covers 15 residues. Germline V CDR1 and CDR2: SGHNT, YENEEA. This sample is part of a study of T cells after yellow fever vaccination. The study, taken as a whole, reports: Boosting was followed by the reappearance of most primary-vaccination clones (about 97% CD4, roughly 90% CD8).

TCR cDNA was made by 5'RACE template switching, adding a universal primer site and UMIs. In TCRdb, the 5' RACE reads were re-called with MiXCR into one record per CDR3 protein. The top ten hold more than 15% of the sample, which has hundreds of thousands of distinct CDR3 sequences, around 10% seen once. Sequencing used PBMCs, obtained on the day of the first yellow fever vaccination. The TCR originated in a man between 18 and 35 years old who received the YFV17D yellow fever vaccine. The chain has TRBV11-3 and TRBJ2-1; 8 positions match TRBD2. The chain's CDR3 is CASSFAGGRNNEQFF. For the CDR3, the DNA is TGTGCCAGCAGCTTTGCGGGGGGCCGAAACAATGAGCAGTTCTTC.